The 13 T cell receptor beta chains below all came from one sample that was sequenced in a study of T cell repertoires in cytomegalovirus infection (dated by TCRdb to the late 2010s). Instrument used: Illumina HiSeq 1500. TCRdb's own reprocessing of the public reads used fastp at Q25 and MiXCR and kept productive beta chains. Rows with one shared CDR3 protein collapse into an entry with the most common genes and DNA. The sample table shows fewer than 60,000 distinct CDR3 sequences, and around 20% are seen once. The ten largest clonotypes hold just under 80% of the sample. According to the study, the label for this sample's treatment or condition signals: in vitro stimulation with specific CMV peptide epitopes to enrich CMV-specific T cells. Which antigens these TCRs recognize remains unknown. The sequences come from CD8+ T cells from cultured PBMCs, collected from culture after CMV antigen stimulation. The receptor set was obtained from a human donor in good health (CMV status not recorded). Some clones in this sample may be carry-over from other donors' samples.

The chain uses TRBV10-3 and TRBJ1-5; perhaps TRBD1 as D (5 bases). Per germline, CDR1 ENHRY and CDR2 SYGVKD. V was cut by 2 bases and J by 2 bases, with 7 bases left in between. The CDR3 totals 14 residues. CDR3 region: CAISELGGNQPQHF. The CDR3 DNA is TGTGCCATCAGTGAGCTGGGGGGCAATCAGCCCCAGCATTTT.

V is TRBV6-6 and J is TRBJ1-5; no reliable D call. Germline lookup yields CDR1 MNHNY and CDR2 SVGAGI (reference sequence). V was pared by 5 bases and J by 5 bases, with 7 bases between. CDR3 length: 12 residues. The CDR3 coding sequence is TGTGCCAGCAGTGACTTTGATCAGCCCCAGCATTTT. Protein: CASSDFDQPQHF.

The chain joins TRBV4-3 to TRBJ2-1; 7 positions agree with TRBD2. The CDR3 is 16 amino acids. Germline CDR1 reads LGHNA; CDR2 reads YSLEER. The V segment lost 0 bases and the J segment 6 bases; nucleotides outside the gene matches: 8. For the CDR3, the DNA is TGCGCCAGCAGCCAAGATCGTGGGTGGGGGGGCAATGAGCAGTTCTTC. As protein: CASSQDRGWGGNEQFF.

The CDR3 coding sequence is TGTGCCAGCATAGAGGGCCATTCGGGACTAGGGACGGGCGAGCAGTACTTC. Protein product: CASIEGHSGLGTGEQYF. The chain is built from TRBV6-2 or TRBV6-3 and TRBJ2-7; 8 bases align to TRBD2. The length of the CDR3 is 17 residues. V was pared by 7 bases and J by 6 bases, with 20 bases of the junction left unmatched. Germline assignment: CDR1 MNHEY and CDR2 SVGEGT.

This clonotype was picked up a small number of times. The chain joins TRBV6-2 or TRBV6-3 to TRBJ1-5, with 7 bases identical to TRBD1. Germline V gene data show CDR1 as MNHEY and CDR2 as SVGEGT. J gave up 4 bases and V 4 bases, and 16 bases lay outside the gene matches. This CDR3 is built from 18 residues. In nucleotides, the CDR3 is TGTGCCAGCAGTTGGACCGCGGGACAGTCGTTAAGGAATCAGCCCCAGCATTTT. It codes for CASSWTAGQSLRNQPQHF.

The genes are TRBV7-8 and TRBJ2-3; D gene uncertain. V lost 2 bases to trimming and J lost 2 bases, with 11 bases between them. The CDR3 consists of 15 residues. Germline V gene sequence: CDR1 SGHVS, CDR2 FQNEAQ. The CDR3 spells CASSLRADYTDTQYF. For the CDR3, the DNA is TGTGCCAGCAGCTTACGGGCGGATTACACAGATACGCAGTATTTT.

V gene TRBV4-1 combines with J gene TRBJ2-7; 10 bases fit TRBD1. CDR1 and CDR2 from the germline V gene are MGHRA and YSYEKL. There are 14 residues in the CDR3. Trimming cost V 4 bases and J 5 bases; bases outside gene matches: 5. The CDR3 sequence: CASSPRDRGDEQYF. CDR3 nucleotides: TGCGCCAGCAGCCCCCGGGACAGGGGCGACGAGCAGTACTTC.

The rearrangement joins TRBV7-9 to TRBJ1-1; weak D call: TRBD1 (6 bases). V gave up 2 bases and J gave up 0 bases, with 10 bases separating them. Germline CDR1 is SEHNR and CDR2 is FQNEAQ (reference sequence). This CDR3 spans 15 amino acids. CDR3 loop: CASSLPQGLNTEAFF. Written as DNA, the CDR3 is TGTGCCAGCAGCTTACCACAGGGCTTGAACACTGAAGCTTTCTTT. The variable domain in full, completed from reference TRBV7-9 and TRBJ1-1, reads DTGVSQNPRHKITKRGQNVTFRCDPISEHNRLYWYRQTLGQGPEFLTYFQNEAQLEKSRLLSDRFSAERPKGSFSTLEIQRTEQGDSAMYLCASSLPQGLNTEAFFGQGTRLTVV.

The rearrangement uses TRBV4-1 and TRBJ1-4; D perhaps matches TRBD1 (5 bases). The CDR3 extends over 17 amino acids. CDR1 MGHRA and CDR2 YSYEKL come from the germline V gene. V dropped 0 bases and J dropped 2 bases, with 13 bases sitting between them. CDR3: CASSQDTRELTNEKLFF. The CDR3 DNA reads TGCGCCAGCAGCCAAGATACCAGGGAATTGACTAATGAAAAACTGTTTTTT.

This clonotype was seen a handful of times. The rearrangement joins TRBV6-2 or TRBV6-3 to TRBJ1-2, with D unclear. The germline V and J ends were trimmed by 7 bases and 6 bases, with 15 bases remaining between them. CDR3 length equals 13 residues. From germline, CDR1 is MNHEY and CDR2 SVGEGT. The CDR3 DNA reads TGTGCCAGCAAACTCTATTATGGCAATGGCTACACCTTC. Its translation: CASKLYYGNGYTF.

This rearrangement joins TRBV10-2 to TRBJ2-3, with D possibly TRBD1 on 6 matching bases. CDR3 length: 15 residues. V gave up 0 bases and J gave up 2 bases, with 9 bases separating them. Looked up from germline, CDR1 is WSHSY and CDR2 is SAAADI. DNA for the CDR3: TGCGCCAGCAGTGAGTCCGGGACACCCACAGATACGCAGTATTTT. It codes for CASSESGTPTDTQYF.

The chain carries TRBV6-2 or TRBV6-3 and TRBJ2-5; D is uncertain. CDR1 is MNHEY and CDR2 is SVGEGT in the germline V gene. Between the trimmed V and J ends, which lost 3 bases and 5 bases, there was a span of 16 bases. The CDR3 totals 15 residues. CDR3 coding DNA: TGTGCCAGCAGTTATATCGGGCAGGCCCCTGAGACCCAGTACTTC. Amino acids: CASSYIGQAPETQYF.

This clonotype has a handful of counts. The chain is built from TRBV28 and TRBJ2-7; the match to TRBD1 covers 8 bases. Per the germline V gene, CDR1 is MDHEN and CDR2 is SYDVKM. The CDR3 has 14 amino acids. V was pared by 5 bases and J by 2 bases, with 5 bases of the junction left unmatched. This chain's CDR3 is CASSLGQAAYEQYF. In DNA form, the CDR3 reads TGTGCCAGCAGTCTGGGACAGGCTGCCTACGAGCAGTACTTC.